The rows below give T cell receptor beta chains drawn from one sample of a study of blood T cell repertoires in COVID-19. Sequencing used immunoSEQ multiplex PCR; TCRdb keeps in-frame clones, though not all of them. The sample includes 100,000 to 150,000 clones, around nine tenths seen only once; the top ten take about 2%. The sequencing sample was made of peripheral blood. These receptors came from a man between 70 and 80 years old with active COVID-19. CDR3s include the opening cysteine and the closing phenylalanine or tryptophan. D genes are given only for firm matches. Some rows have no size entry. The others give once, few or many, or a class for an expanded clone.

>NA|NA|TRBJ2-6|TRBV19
TGTGCCAGTAGCCCTCCAGGGGCTGGGGCCAACGTCCTGACTTTC
CASSPPGAGANVLTF
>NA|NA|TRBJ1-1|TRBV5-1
TGCGCCAGCAGCCCTGCCCTCATGCAGACAGACATCCTTCATGAAGCTTTCTTT
CASSPALMQTDILHEAFF
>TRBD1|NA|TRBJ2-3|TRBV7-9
TGTGCCAGCAGCCTCCGGGACAGGGGGGATACGCAGTATTTT
CASSLRDRGDTQYF
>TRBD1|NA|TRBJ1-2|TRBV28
TGTGCCAGCAGTCAGGGACAGCCTAACTATGGCTACACCTTC
CASSQGQPNYGYTF
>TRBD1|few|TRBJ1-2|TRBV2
TGTGCCAGCAGCGACCGGGACAGAAGATATGGCTACACCTTC
CASSDRDRRYGYTF
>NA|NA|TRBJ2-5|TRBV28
TGTGCCAGCAGTACCCGCCGGGGGGCTCAAGAGACCCAGTACTTC
CASSTRRGAQETQYF
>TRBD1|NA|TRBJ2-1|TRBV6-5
TGTGCCAGCAGTTTTTCGGGACAGGGCTACAATGAGCAGTTCTTC
CASSFSGQGYNEQFF
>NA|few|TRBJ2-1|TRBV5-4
TGTGCCAGCAGCGCGGGACTTATCTCCTACAATGAGCAGTTCTTC
CASSAGLISYNEQFF
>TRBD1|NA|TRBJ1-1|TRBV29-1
TGCAGCGCCGGGACAGGGGTCCCGAGAACTGAAGCTTTCTTT
CSAGTGVPRTEAFF
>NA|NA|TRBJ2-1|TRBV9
TGTGCCAGCAGCGTAGGAGGGACACCGACGGGTCAATCGGGGCAGTTCTTC
CASSVGGTPTGQSGQFF
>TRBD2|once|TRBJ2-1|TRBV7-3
TGTGCCAGCAGCTTAAATAAATGGGGGGGTGAGCAGTTCTTC
CASSLNKWGGEQFF
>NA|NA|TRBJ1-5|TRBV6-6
TGTGCCAGCAGCCTCCGGGGGGGCAGGAGCAATCAGCCCCAGCATTTT
CASSLRGGRSNQPQHF
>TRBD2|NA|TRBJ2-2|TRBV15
TGTGCCACCAGCGCCGGGACTACCAACACCGGGGAGCTGTTTTTT
CATSAGTTNTGELFF
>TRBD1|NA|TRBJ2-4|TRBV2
TGTGCCAGCAGTCAGACCGGGACAGGGACGCTAGCCAAAAACATTCAGTACTTC
CASSQTGTGTLAKNIQYF
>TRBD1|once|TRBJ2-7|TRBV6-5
TGTGCCAGCAGGGGGACAGGCCGGTACGAGCAGTACTTC
CASRGTGRYEQYF
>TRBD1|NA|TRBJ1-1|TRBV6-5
TGTGCCAGCAGTTCGCGACAGGGCGGAGGGAACACTGAAGCTTTCTTT
CASSSRQGGGNTEAFF
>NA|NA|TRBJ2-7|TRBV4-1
TGCGCCAGCAGCCAAGAGCCCGGGAGAGGGGCCTACGAGCAGTACTTC
CASSQEPGRGAYEQYF
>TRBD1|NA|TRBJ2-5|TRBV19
TGTGCCAGTAGTTCCGGGACAGGGGCCTCGACCCAGTACTTC
CASSSGTGASTQYF
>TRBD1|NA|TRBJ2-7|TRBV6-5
TGTGCCAGCAGTCCTCGGACAGGGCCATCCTACGAGCAGTACTTC
CASSPRTGPSYEQYF
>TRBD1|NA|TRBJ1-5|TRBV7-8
TGTGCCAGCAGCGGCGGGACAGGGGATCAGCCCCAGCATTTT
CASSGGTGDQPQHF
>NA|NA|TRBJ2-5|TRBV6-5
TGTGCCAGCAGTAGAGGACGGGGAGAGACCCAGTACTTC
CASSRGRGETQYF
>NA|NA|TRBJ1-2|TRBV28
TGTGCCAGCAGTCCTTATTTGCGAGAATATGGCTACACCTTC
CASSPYLREYGYTF
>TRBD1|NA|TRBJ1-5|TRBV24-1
TGTGCCACCAGTGACCCAGGACAGGGTAAGAATCAGCCCCAGCATTTT
CATSDPGQGKNQPQHF
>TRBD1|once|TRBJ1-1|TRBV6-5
TGTGCCAGCAGTCGGCAGGACAGGGTGGACACTGAAGCTTTCTTT
CASSRQDRVDTEAFF
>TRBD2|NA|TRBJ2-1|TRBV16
TGTGCCAGCAGCCAATCCAGCGGGAGTAGGAATGAGCAGTTCTTC
CASSQSSGSRNEQFF
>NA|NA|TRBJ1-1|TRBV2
TGTGCCAGCAGGTGGAATGACAGGATGAACACTGAAGCTTTCTTT
CASRWNDRMNTEAFF
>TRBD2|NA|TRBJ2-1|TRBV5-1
TGCGCCAGCAGCTTGGAAACTAGCGGTTCTAATGAGCAGTTCTTC
CASSLETSGSNEQFF
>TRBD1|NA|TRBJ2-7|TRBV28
TGTGCCAGCAGGACAGGGGAAAGGCAGTACTTC
CASRTGERQYF
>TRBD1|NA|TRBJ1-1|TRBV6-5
TGTGCCAGCAGTAGGGCTAAGGGGGCGGCTGAAGCTTTCTTT
CASSRAKGAAEAFF
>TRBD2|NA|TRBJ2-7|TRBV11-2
TGTGCCAGCAGCTTAGGGCCGGGACTAGCGGTCTCCTACGAGCAGTACTTC
CASSLGPGLAVSYEQYF
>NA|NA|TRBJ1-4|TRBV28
TGTGCCAGCAGTACCAACGGTGCAACTAATGAAAAACTGTTTTTT
CASSTNGATNEKLFF
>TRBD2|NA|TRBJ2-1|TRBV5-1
TGCGCCAGCAGCTTCATAGCGGGAGGGTCCTACAATGAGCAGTTCTTC
CASSFIAGGSYNEQFF
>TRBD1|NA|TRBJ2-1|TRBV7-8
TGTGCCAGCAGCTCCCCGGGACAGGGATACAATGAGCAGTTCTTC
CASSSPGQGYNEQFF
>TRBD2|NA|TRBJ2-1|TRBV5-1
TGCGCCAGCAGCTTCGCGGGAGTAGGGTTGGATGAGCAGTTCTTC
CASSFAGVGLDEQFF
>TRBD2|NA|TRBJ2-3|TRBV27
TGTGCCAGCAGTTTAAGCGGGAGGGCCGGGGATACGCAGTATTTT
CASSLSGRAGDTQYF
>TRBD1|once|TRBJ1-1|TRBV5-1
TGCGCCAGCAGCCCCGGACAGGGCCCTGTGAACACTGAAGCTTTCTTT
CASSPGQGPVNTEAFF
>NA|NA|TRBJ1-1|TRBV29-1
TGCAGCGTTCCGGGGGGGTTGAGCACTGAAGCTTTCTTT
CSVPGGLSTEAFF
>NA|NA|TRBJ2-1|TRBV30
TGTGCCTGGACCCAGCGAAGGGAGAGTGAGCAGTTCTTC
CAWTQRRESEQFF